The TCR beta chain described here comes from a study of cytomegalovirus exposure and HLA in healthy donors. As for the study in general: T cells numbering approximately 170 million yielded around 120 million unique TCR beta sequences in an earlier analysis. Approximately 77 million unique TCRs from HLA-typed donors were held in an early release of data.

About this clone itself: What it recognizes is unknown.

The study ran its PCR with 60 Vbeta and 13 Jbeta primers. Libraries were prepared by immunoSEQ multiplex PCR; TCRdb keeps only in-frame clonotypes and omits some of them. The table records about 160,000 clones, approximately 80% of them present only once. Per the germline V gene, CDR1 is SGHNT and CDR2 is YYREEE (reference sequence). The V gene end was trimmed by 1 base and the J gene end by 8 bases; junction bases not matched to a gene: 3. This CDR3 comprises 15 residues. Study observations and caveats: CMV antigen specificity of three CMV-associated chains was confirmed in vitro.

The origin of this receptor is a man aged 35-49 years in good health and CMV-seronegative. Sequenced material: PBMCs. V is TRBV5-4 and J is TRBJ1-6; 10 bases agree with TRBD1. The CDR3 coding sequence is TGTGCCAGCAGCTTGTCTGGGACAGGGGATTCACCCCTCCACTTT. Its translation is CASSLSGTGDSPLHF.